The rows below give T cell receptor beta chains drawn from one sample of a study of T-cell memory formation after mild COVID-19. TCRdb analysed the 5' RACE reads with MiXCR anew, one entry per CDR3 protein. Of some 49,000 distinct CDR3 sequences listed, 25% to 30% are singletons. Sequencing used PBMCs or a T cell subset sorted from them (not recorded which). The receptors originated from a young man who had mild COVID-19 (a few samples of this study predate the infection). Cell type and time point are not known. Each CDR3 is given with its conserved first and last residue. Each record gives: clone size, V gene, D gene, J gene, CDR3 DNA, CDR3 protein. D genes are given only for firm matches. Not every row has a clone size; where given, it reads once, few, many or a size class.

abundance: -; v_gene: TRBV11-3; d_gene: -; j_gene: TRBJ2-1; CDR3nt: TGTGCCAGCAGCTCCGAAGGAAATCCGCAGTTCTTC; CDR3aa: CASSSEGNPQFF
abundance: -; v_gene: TRBV15; d_gene: TRBD1; j_gene: TRBJ1-1; CDR3nt: TGTGCCACCAGCAGAGATAGAGGGTTACAGGGGGGAGCTTTCTTT; CDR3aa: CATSRDRGLQGGAFF
abundance: many; v_gene: TRBV5-8; d_gene: -; j_gene: TRBJ2-5; CDR3nt: TGTGCCAGCAGCCGACACCTGGGGGAGACCCAGTACTTC; CDR3aa: CASSRHLGETQYF
abundance: few; v_gene: TRBV11-1; d_gene: TRBD1; j_gene: TRBJ2-1; CDR3nt: TGTGCCAGCAGCTCCCGGGACAGGGATTATGAGCAGTTCTTC; CDR3aa: CASSSRDRDYEQFF
abundance: few; v_gene: TRBV4-1; d_gene: TRBD2; j_gene: TRBJ2-1; CDR3nt: TGCGCCAGCAGCCAAAGAATGGGTCTAGCGGGGAATGAGCAGTTCTTC; CDR3aa: CASSQRMGLAGNEQFF
abundance: -; v_gene: TRBV12-3/TRBV12-4; d_gene: -; j_gene: TRBJ2-7; CDR3nt: TGTGCCAGCAGTTCGATGAGTCTCAGGAGCTCCTACGAGCAGTACTTC; CDR3aa: CASSSMSLRSSYEQYF
abundance: -; v_gene: TRBV20-1; d_gene: -; j_gene: TRBJ1-4; CDR3nt: TGCAGTGCTAGAACCCGAGAGACTAATGAAAAACTGTTTTTT; CDR3aa: CSARTRETNEKLFF
abundance: once; v_gene: TRBV7-9; d_gene: -; j_gene: TRBJ2-2; CDR3nt: TGTGCCAGCAGCTTCTATGAAGGTAGCAGGAACACCGGGGAGCTGTTTTTT; CDR3aa: CASSFYEGSRNTGELFF
abundance: -; v_gene: TRBV10-3; d_gene: TRBD2; j_gene: TRBJ2-3; CDR3nt: TGTGCCACCCTAGGACTAGCGAGCACAGATACGCAGTATTTT; CDR3aa: CATLGLASTDTQYF
abundance: -; v_gene: TRBV4-1; d_gene: -; j_gene: TRBJ1-1; CDR3nt: TGCGCCAGCAGCCCCCAAGGTAGGATAGAAGCTTTCTTT; CDR3aa: CASSPQGRIEAFF
abundance: few; v_gene: TRBV11-2; d_gene: TRBD1; j_gene: TRBJ1-2; CDR3nt: TGTGCCAGCAGCACGGGACAGGGGTACTATGGCTACACCTTC; CDR3aa: CASSTGQGYYGYTF
abundance: few; v_gene: TRBV28; d_gene: TRBD1; j_gene: TRBJ2-5; CDR3nt: TGTGCCAGCAGCTCCGGGACAGGGCGGGAGACCCAGTACTTC; CDR3aa: CASSSGTGRETQYF
abundance: -; v_gene: TRBV14; d_gene: -; j_gene: TRBJ2-1; CDR3nt: TGTGCCAGCAGCCACCTTAATGGGCCTAGCAGCTCCTACAATGAGCAGTTCTTC; CDR3aa: CASSHLNGPSSSYNEQFF
abundance: -; v_gene: TRBV5-1; d_gene: -; j_gene: TRBJ1-5; CDR3nt: TGCGCCAGCAGCTCCGGACCGACGGATAGCAATCAGCCCCAGCATTTT; CDR3aa: CASSSGPTDSNQPQHF
abundance: -; v_gene: TRBV7-9; d_gene: -; j_gene: TRBJ2-5; CDR3nt: TGTGCCAGCAGCTTAGGGGAGGAGGGTCAAGAGACCCAGTACTTC; CDR3aa: CASSLGEEGQETQYF
abundance: few; v_gene: TRBV6-1; d_gene: -; j_gene: TRBJ2-7; CDR3nt: TGTGCCAGCAGGTACCAGGGAGGGGGCGAGCAGTACTTC; CDR3aa: CASRYQGGGEQYF
abundance: few; v_gene: TRBV5-1; d_gene: -; j_gene: TRBJ2-7; CDR3nt: TGCGCCAGCAGCTACAGGGAACCCTCCTACGAGCAGTACTTC; CDR3aa: CASSYREPSYEQYF
abundance: -; v_gene: TRBV4-2; d_gene: TRBD1; j_gene: TRBJ2-1; CDR3nt: TGTGCCAGCAGCCAAGAGAGGACAGGGGGTTATGAGCAGTTCTTC; CDR3aa: CASSQERTGGYEQFF
abundance: -; v_gene: TRBV4-3; d_gene: -; j_gene: TRBJ2-3; CDR3nt: TGCGCCAGCAGCCAAGTCCAGGGAGCTAATACGCAGTATTTT; CDR3aa: CASSQVQGANTQYF
abundance: -; v_gene: TRBV7-9; d_gene: -; j_gene: TRBJ2-3; CDR3nt: TGTGCCAGCAGCTTAGTGATTCAGGGGCGGGACACAGATACGCAGTATTTT; CDR3aa: CASSLVIQGRDTDTQYF
abundance: -; v_gene: TRBV5-1; d_gene: -; j_gene: TRBJ1-1; CDR3nt: TGCGCCAGCAGCTTGGGACCACAGAACACTGAAGCTTTCTTT; CDR3aa: CASSLGPQNTEAFF
abundance: few; v_gene: TRBV29-1; d_gene: TRBD1; j_gene: TRBJ2-4; CDR3nt: TGCAGCGTTGATGGACAGGGGAGCAAAAACATTCAGTACTTC; CDR3aa: CSVDGQGSKNIQYF
abundance: -; v_gene: TRBV9; d_gene: TRBD2; j_gene: TRBJ2-3; CDR3nt: TGTGCCAGCAGCACCTCTAGCGGGGGGGTCACAGATACGCAGTATTTT; CDR3aa: CASSTSSGGVTDTQYF
abundance: -; v_gene: TRBV4-1; d_gene: -; j_gene: TRBJ2-5; CDR3nt: TGCGCCAGCAGCCAAGATTTTGGCGCGCAGGAGACCCAGTACTTC; CDR3aa: CASSQDFGAQETQYF
abundance: -; v_gene: TRBV4-1; d_gene: TRBD1; j_gene: TRBJ1-1; CDR3nt: TGCGCCAGCAGCCATTTACAGGGGGCGATTACTGAAGCTTTCTTT; CDR3aa: CASSHLQGAITEAFF
abundance: -; v_gene: TRBV7-9; d_gene: -; j_gene: TRBJ1-2; CDR3nt: TGTGCCAGCAGCTCCCGGCGGACCGTCGTTAACTATGGCTACACCTTC; CDR3aa: CASSSRRTVVNYGYTF
abundance: -; v_gene: TRBV19; d_gene: -; j_gene: TRBJ1-2; CDR3nt: TGTGCCAGTAGTGTACGACTTTTAAGACAGAATTATGGCTACACCTTC; CDR3aa: CASSVRLLRQNYGYTF
abundance: -; v_gene: TRBV7-7; d_gene: -; j_gene: TRBJ2-5; CDR3nt: TGTGCTAGCAGCTTAAACAGGGTGGAGGGGACCCAGTACTTC; CDR3aa: CASSLNRVEGTQYF
abundance: few; v_gene: TRBV7-9; d_gene: TRBD1; j_gene: TRBJ1-2; CDR3nt: TGTGCCAGCTCCCAGGGGGGAAATGGCTACACCTTC; CDR3aa: CASSQGGNGYTF